The T cell receptor beta chain under discussion was sequenced for a study of blood T cell repertoires in COVID-19. The overall study: The origin of the acute and convalescent COVID-19 samples was the United States, Italy and Spain. T cells, B-cell-depleted T cells, or PBMCs supplied cDNA or gDNA.

Germline assignment: CDR1 MNHNS and CDR2 SASEGT. Trimming cost V 0 bases and J 4 bases; bases outside gene matches: 7. The CDR3 is 16 residues long. Patients at the Seattle site were enrolled during active infection and followed longitudinally. Original processing methods: Amplified reference gene primers provided the basis for estimating nucleated cell counts. The repertoire was sequenced with immunoSEQ multiplex PCR; TCRdb's copy has only in-frame clones and lacks some. V and J calls and clone size follow that table, whereas D and trimming were derived from the DNA. The sample gives around 82,000 clones, 75% to 90% of which show up once; less than 7.5% is in the top ten.

Sequencing was done on a sample of peripheral blood. This receptor was identified in a man older than 75 with COVID-19, enrolled during active disease. The chain recombines TRBV6-1 with TRBJ1-1; 8 bases map to TRBD1. The CDR3, as DNA: TGTGCCAGCAGTGAAGCATACAGGGGGAGGACCACTGAAGCTTTCTTT. Protein: CASSEAYRGRTTEAFF.